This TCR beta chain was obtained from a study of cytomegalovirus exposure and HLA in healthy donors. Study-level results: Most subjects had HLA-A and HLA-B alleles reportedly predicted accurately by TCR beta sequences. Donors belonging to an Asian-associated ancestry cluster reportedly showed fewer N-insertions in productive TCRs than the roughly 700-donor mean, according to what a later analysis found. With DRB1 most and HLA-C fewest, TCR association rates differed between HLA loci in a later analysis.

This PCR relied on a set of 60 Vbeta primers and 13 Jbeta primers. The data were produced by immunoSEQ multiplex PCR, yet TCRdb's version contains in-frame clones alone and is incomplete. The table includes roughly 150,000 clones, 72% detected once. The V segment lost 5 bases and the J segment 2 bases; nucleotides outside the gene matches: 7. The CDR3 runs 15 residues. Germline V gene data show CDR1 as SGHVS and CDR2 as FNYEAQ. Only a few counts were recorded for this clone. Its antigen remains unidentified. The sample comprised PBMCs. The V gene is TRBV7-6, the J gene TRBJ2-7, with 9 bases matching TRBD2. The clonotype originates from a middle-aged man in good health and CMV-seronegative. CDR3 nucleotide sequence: TGTGCCAGCAGCCAAATAGCGGGAGCCCCCTACGAGCAGTACTTC. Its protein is CASSQIAGAPYEQYF.